The 11 T cell receptor beta chains reported below all come from one sample, sequenced in a study of CD8 T cells in ankylosing spondylitis. TCRdb reprocessed the 5' RACE reads via MiXCR and lists one record per CDR3 protein. The table has over 100,000 distinct CDR3 sequences, around 7% seen once; the top ten hold 12%. Material: blood, either unsorted or a sorted T cell fraction (not recorded which). These receptors were collected from a male donor with ankylosing spondylitis or in good health (not recorded which).

This clonotype has just a few counts. V gene TRBV20-1 combines with J gene TRBJ2-1; TRBD2 is a possible D gene (6 bases). Trimming pared 6 bases from V and 8 bases from J, leaving 23 bases between. Germline V gives CDR1 DFQATT, CDR2 SNEGSKA (reference sequence). CDR3 length equals 15 residues. The CDR3 is CSATDLRGGGDEQFF. DNA for the CDR3: TGCAGTGCAACCGACCTGAGGGGAGGTGGGGATGAGCAGTTCTTC.

This clonotype was seen ten or more times. V is TRBV29-1 and J is TRBJ2-5; D is unresolved. The CDR3 covers 13 residues. CDR1 is SQVTM and CDR2 is ANQGSEA in the germline V gene. The V and J ends lost 2 bases and 1 base respectively, with 8 bases between them. Written as DNA, the CDR3 is TGCAGCGTTGAACAGCAAGGCCAAGAGACCCAGTACTTC. It is translated as CSVEQQGQETQYF.

This clonotype was recorded at least ten times. The rearrangement joins TRBV12-3 or TRBV12-4 to TRBJ2-1, with D possibly matching TRBD1 (5 bases). V lost 6 bases to trimming and J lost 7 bases, with 13 bases between them. This CDR3 region has 13 residues. In nucleotides, the CDR3 is TGTGCCAGCAGGTCTGACAGTTGGAATGAGCAGTTCTTC. It translates to CASRSDSWNEQFF.

In its sample, this clonotype was seen many times. This chain uses TRBV15 with TRBJ1-5; TRBD1 is a possible D gene (5 bases). Germline CDR1 LNHNV, CDR2 YYDKDF (reference sequence). Deletions cut 1 base from V and 1 base from J, with 5 bases between. CDR3 length: 14 amino acids. CDR3 nucleotide sequence: TGTGCCACCAGCAGAGGACAGAGCAATCAGCCCCAGCATTTT. Protein sequence: CATSRGQSNQPQHF.

This chain joins TRBV9 and TRBJ2-7; D is unclear. Germline V lookup: CDR1 SGDLS, CDR2 YYNGEE. V lost 0 bases and J 6 bases, leaving 10 bases between the germline ends. The CDR3 extends over 13 amino acids. In DNA, the CDR3 is TGTGCCAGCAGCGTAGGACTGGGCCGCGAGCAGTACTTC. It is translated as CASSVGLGREQYF.

This clonotype was seen many times. The chain links TRBV5-1 to TRBJ2-3, with no clear D. Germline values: CDR1 SGHRS, CDR2 YFSETQ. V lost 0 bases and J 5 bases, leaving 10 bases between the germline ends. The CDR3 is 14 residues long. The CDR3 nucleotides read TGCGCCAGCAGCTTGGTGACGGACCGAGATACGCAGTATTTT. The encoded protein is CASSLVTDRDTQYF.

This clonotype has ten or more counts. CDR3 DNA sequence: TGTGCCAGCAGCCGTAGCGGAATAAGCACAGATACGCAGTATTTT. As protein: CASSRSGISTDTQYF. The chain combines TRBV7-9 with TRBJ2-3; tentatively, D is TRBD2 (6 bases). The CDR3 consists of 15 residues. Trimming left V 5 bases short and J 0 bases short, with 12 bases between. CDR1 SEHNR and CDR2 FQNEAQ come from the germline V gene (reference sequence).

Ten or more counts support this clonotype. The chain employs TRBV5-1 and TRBJ2-2; D uncertain. Trimming took 0 bases from V and 4 from J, leaving 7 bases between them. Germline values: CDR1 SGHRS, CDR2 YFSETQ. The CDR3 sequence is 14 residues long. CDR3 sequence (DNA): TGCGCCAGCAGCTTGGAATGGATCACCGGGGAGCTGTTTTTT. As protein: CASSLEWITGELFF. Looking up the rest from reference TRBV5-1 and TRBJ2-2 gives the full variable domain: KAGVTQTPRYLIKTRGQQVTLSCSPISGHRSVSWYQQTPGQGLQFLFEYFSETQRNKGNFPGRFSGRQFSNSRSEMNVSTLELGDSALYLCASSLEWITGELFFGEGSRLTVL.

This clonotype has ten or more counts. CDR3 sequence (DNA): TGTGCCAGCAGTGAATCGGGAGTCGGGGGAGGGTTCACCGGGGAGCTGTTTTTT. The encoded protein is CASSESGVGGGFTGELFF. This chain uses TRBV25-1 with TRBJ2-2, with 7 bases aligning to TRBD2. Losses at the gene ends were 1 base for V and 4 bases for J; bases not matched to a gene: 12. This CDR3 is 18 amino acids long. Germline assignment: CDR1 MGHDK and CDR2 SYGVNS. Together with reference TRBV25-1 and TRBJ2-2, the CDR3 gives the full variable domain: EADIYQTPRYLVIGTGKKITLECSQTMGHDKMYWYQQDPGMELHLIHYSYGVNSTEKGDLSSESTVSRIRTEHFPLTLESARPSHTSQYLCASSESGVGGGFTGELFFGEGSRLTVL.

This clonotype came up many times. The chain is built from TRBV5-1 and TRBJ2-2; tentative D call: TRBD1 (6 bases). The V gene's germline CDR1 is SGHRS and CDR2 YFSETQ. This CDR3 spans 16 amino acids. V lost 2 bases and J lost 0, with 11 bases in between. The CDR3 nucleotides are TGCGCCAGCAGCTTTTATGGGACATCGAACACCGGGGAGCTGTTTTTT. Its protein product is CASSFYGTSNTGELFF.

This clonotype was observed many times. This sequence joins TRBV5-1 and TRBJ2-6; 7 nucleotides agree with TRBD1. Germline CDR1 SGHRS, CDR2 YFSETQ. This CDR3 contains 16 residues. V shed 0 bases and J 7 bases; nucleotides not matched to a gene: 7. The CDR3 DNA sequence: TGCGCCAGCAGCTTGGAGCCGACAGGGAGAGCCAACGTCCTGACTTTC. It specifies CASSLEPTGRANVLTF.